The rows below give T cell receptor beta chains drawn from one sample of a study of beta chain features in type 1 diabetes. The assay was immunoSEQ multiplex PCR, and TCRdb's table has in-frame clones only and misses some. This sample has hundreds of thousands of clones, with approximately 15% found just once. The sample consisted of naive CD4+ T cells from blood. The origin of the receptors is a man between 18 and 35 years old with type 1 diabetes. CDR3s include the opening cysteine and the closing phenylalanine or tryptophan. D genes are given only for firm matches. The size entry is marked missing in some rows and otherwise reads once, few, many or a size class.

V	size	D	J	DNA	CDR3
TRBV7-9	.	.	TRBJ2-2	TGTGCCAGCAGCTTCGACACGTTCGCGAACACCGGGGAGCTGTTTTTT	CASSFDTFANTGELFF
TRBV5-4	.	.	TRBJ2-3	TGTGCCAGCAGCCCCGGGGGAGATACGCAGTATTTT	CASSPGGDTQYF
TRBV9	.	TRBD2	TRBJ2-5	TGTGCCAGCAGCGTAGACAGCGGGAGGGCCGGGGAGACCCAGTACTTC	CASSVDSGRAGETQYF
TRBV29-1	few	.	TRBJ1-3	TGCAGCGTTGAGATCGGGAAGAGAAACACCATATATTTT	CSVEIGKRNTIYF
TRBV19	.	TRBD1	TRBJ1-2	TGTGCCAGTTCCCTGACAGGGTTTGCTGGCTACACCTTC	CASSLTGFAGYTF
TRBV5-4	few	.	TRBJ2-4	TGTGCCAGCGGCCCGGAGGGGGCCGTTGGGAACATTCAGTACTTC	CASGPEGAVGNIQYF
TRBV18	few	TRBD2	TRBJ2-1	TGTGCCAGCTCACCCGGGACTAGCGGGAACCATGAGCAGTTCTTC	CASSPGTSGNHEQFF
TRBV2	few	.	TRBJ2-2	TGTGCCAGCAGTAGCGGGACCGGGGAGCTGTTTTTT	CASSSGTGELFF
TRBV11-2	.	TRBD1	TRBJ2-3	TGTGCCAGCAGCTTAGCGAGGACAGGATCAGAGCGGACAGATACGCAGTATTTT	CASSLARTGSERTDTQYF
TRBV5-1	.	TRBD2	TRBJ2-3	TGCGCCAGCAGCTTGGCACTAGCGGACAGCACAGATACGCAGTATTTT	CASSLALADSTDTQYF
TRBV6-1	few	TRBD1	TRBJ2-3	TGTGCCAGCAGAGCGGGACAGGGGATCTCAGATACGCAGTATTTT	CASRAGQGISDTQYF
TRBV5-1	few	TRBD1	TRBJ1-1	TGCGCCAGCAGCCAATGGACAGGGAACACTGAAGCTTTCTTT	CASSQWTGNTEAFF
TRBV28	.	.	TRBJ1-6	TGTGCCAGCAAACAGGGATACAATTCACCCCTCCACTTT	CASKQGYNSPLHF
TRBV7-9	.	.	TRBJ2-7	TGTGCCAGCAGCTCGAGAGCGAACGAGCAGTACTTC	CASSSRANEQYF
TRBV7-9	few	.	TRBJ1-1	TGTGCCAGCAGCTTAGGAGTCAGGGAAGCTTTCTTT	CASSLGVREAFF
TRBV28	few	.	TRBJ2-1	TGTGCCAGCAGTTGGGACACTCTATCCTACAATGAGCAGTTCTTC	CASSWDTLSYNEQFF
TRBV7-9	.	TRBD1	TRBJ2-3	TGTGCCAGCAGCTCAGGGGGACAGGGTACAGATACGCAGTATTTT	CASSSGGQGTDTQYF
TRBV18	few	.	TRBJ2-5	TGTGCCAGCTCCCCCGACTTGCAAGAGACCCAGTACTTC	CASSPDLQETQYF
TRBV29-1	.	TRBD1	TRBJ1-2	TGCAGCTATGGACAGGCCAACTATGGCTACACCTTC	CSYGQANYGYTF
TRBV5-1	few	TRBD1	TRBJ2-7	TGCGCCAGCAGCTCGTACAGGGGTTCGCCCTACGAGCAGTACTTC	CASSSYRGSPYEQYF
TRBV6-6	few	TRBD2	TRBJ2-1	TGTGCCAGCAGCTCCCGCGGTAGCGGGACCCGGAGGGAGCAGTTCTTC	CASSSRGSGTRREQFF
TRBV25-1	few	.	TRBJ2-5	TGTGCCAGCAGTGAAGCCGGGGTAGAGACCCAGTACTTC	CASSEAGVETQYF
TRBV21-1	few	.	TRBJ2-1	TGTGCCAGCAGCAACCGGGACAGGGCGGTCAATGAGCAGTTCTTC	CASSNRDRAVNEQFF
TRBV30	few	.	TRBJ2-2	TGTGCCGGAGACCGGGACTTTGACACCGGGGAGCTGTTTTTT	CAGDRDFDTGELFF
TRBV5-1	few	TRBD2	TRBJ2-3	TGCGCCAGCAGCTTAGCGGGGGGGACGGATACGCAGTATTTT	CASSLAGGTDTQYF
TRBV28	few	.	TRBJ2-7	TGTGCCAGCAGTTTGGCCAGCTCCTACGAGCAGTACTTC	CASSLASSYEQYF
TRBV18	few	TRBD1	TRBJ2-7	TGTGCCAGCTCACCACTCGACTCGACAGGGTTCGTGCACGAGCAGTACTTC	CASSPLDSTGFVHEQYF
TRBV5-4	.	TRBD1	TRBJ1-5	TGTGCCAGCAGCCCGGACAGGGATCAGCCCCAGCATTTT	CASSPDRDQPQHF
TRBV6-5	few	.	TRBJ2-3	TGTGCCAGCAGTTATACGGGAGACACAGATACGCAGTATTTT	CASSYTGDTDTQYF
TRBV11-2	few	.	TRBJ2-4	TGTGCCAGCAGCTCAAAAAACATTCAGTACTTC	CASSSKNIQYF
TRBV29-1	few	TRBD1	TRBJ1-2	TGCAGCGTTACGGGGGAGGACAGGGGCGGCTATGGCTACACCTTC	CSVTGEDRGGYGYTF
TRBV5-4	.	.	TRBJ2-7	TGTGCCAGCAGCGGCCCGGGGACTGACGAGCAGTACTTC	CASSGPGTDEQYF
TRBV5-1	few	TRBD1	TRBJ2-7	TGCGCCAGCAGCTCGACAGGGAGCAACGAGCAGTACTTC	CASSSTGSNEQYF
TRBV30	few	.	TRBJ1-2	TGTGCCTGGAGTGTGGACAGCTCCTATGGCTACACCTTC	CAWSVDSSYGYTF
TRBV28	.	.	TRBJ2-7	TGTGCCAGCAGTTTTTGGCTCTACGAGCAGTACTTC	CASSFWLYEQYF
TRBV11-2	.	.	TRBJ2-3	TGTGCCAGCAGACCTATCACAGATACGCAGTATTTT	CASRPITDTQYF
TRBV29-1	few	.	TRBJ2-7	TGCAGCGTCCTGCCTGGGGGAGGATCTGACGAGCAGTACTTC	CSVLPGGGSDEQYF
TRBV2	.	.	TRBJ1-1	TGTGCCAGCACGGAAGAATGGGCCACTGAAGCTTTCTTT	CASTEEWATEAFF
TRBV28	.	TRBD2	TRBJ2-7	TGTGCCAGCAGTTTGGGTAGCGGGGGAGCCTACGAGCAGTACTTC	CASSLGSGGAYEQYF
TRBV29-1	.	.	TRBJ1-1	TGCAGCGTTCGTAGAGGTCAAACTGAAGCTTTCTTT	CSVRRGQTEAFF
TRBV7-9	few	.	TRBJ2-1	TGTGCCAGCAGCCCCAGCGGACAGTACAATGAGCAGTTCTTC	CASSPSGQYNEQFF
TRBV28	.	.	TRBJ2-3	TGTGCCAGCAGCTCCCCCCTTACAGGGACCATTACAGATACGCAGTATTTT	CASSSPLTGTITDTQYF
TRBV30	few	TRBD1	TRBJ2-1	TGTGCCTGGAGTGTGGGGACAGTCAATGAGCAGTTCTTC	CAWSVGTVNEQFF
TRBV28	.	TRBD1	TRBJ2-6	TGTGCCAGCAGTTTCCTCCACAGGGACAGCTCTGGGGCCAACGTCCTGACTTTC	CASSFLHRDSSGANVLTF
TRBV7-2	.	.	TRBJ2-1	TGTGCCAGCAGCGCAACTGGGGCCTCCTACAATGAGCAGTTCTTC	CASSATGASYNEQFF
TRBV30	.	TRBD1	TRBJ2-2	TGTGCCTTCCGACAGGGGAACACCGGGGAGCTGTTTTTT	CAFRQGNTGELFF
TRBV7-2	few	TRBD1	TRBJ2-3	TGTGCCAGCACCGAAACAGGGGGTGAGGGAGTTACGCAGTATTTT	CASTETGGEGVTQYF
TRBV19	few	.	TRBJ2-5	TGTGCCAGTAGGGTGAGCAATGGGCGCCCCCAAGAGACCCAGTACTTC	CASRVSNGRPQETQYF
TRBV5-5	few	.	TRBJ1-1	TGTGCCAGCAGCTCCTATGGTAACACTGAAGCTTTCTTT	CASSSYGNTEAFF
TRBV5-1	.	TRBD2	TRBJ2-1	TGCGCCAGCAGCTTGGGGACTAGCTCCTACAATGAGCAGTTCTTC	CASSLGTSSYNEQFF
TRBV7-8	.	.	TRBJ2-2	TGTGCCAGCAGCCCTGGGCCTATGCGGAACACCGGGGAGCTGTTTTTT	CASSPGPMRNTGELFF
TRBV7-9	.	.	TRBJ2-1	TGTGCCAGCAGCTCGAGTTCCTATGAGCAGTTCTTC	CASSSSSYEQFF
TRBV30	few	.	TRBJ2-1	TGTGCCTGGAGTACCCTCCGGGGGACTCCCTGTGTCTTC	CAWSTLRGTPCVF
TRBV9	few	TRBD2	TRBJ2-7	TGTGCCAGCAGCGTAGAAGCTAGCGGGAGGTACGAGCAGTACTTC	CASSVEASGRYEQYF
TRBV29-1	.	.	TRBJ1-1	TGCAGCATTAGTCTTAGGGGGGGGACTGAAGCTTTCTTT	CSISLRGGTEAFF
TRBV4-3	.	.	TRBJ2-6	TGCGCCAGCAGCCAAGAACCGACAGTACCCTCTGGGGCCAACGTCCTGACTTTC	CASSQEPTVPSGANVLTF
TRBV19	few	TRBD2	TRBJ2-5	TGTGCCAGTAGTATTCGGGGCAGCGGGGGAGAGACCCAGTACTTC	CASSIRGSGGETQYF
TRBV5-4	few	.	TRBJ2-3	TGTGCCAGCCGGGACACCGACACAGATACGCAGTATTTT	CASRDTDTDTQYF
TRBV12-5	few	TRBD1	TRBJ1-1	TGTGCTAGTGGACCCGCGGACAGGGGGCTCACTGAAGCTTTCTTT	CASGPADRGLTEAFF
TRBV6-5	few	TRBD2	TRBJ2-7	TGTGCCAGCAGTTGGACTAGCGGGGCCTACGAGCAGTACTTC	CASSWTSGAYEQYF